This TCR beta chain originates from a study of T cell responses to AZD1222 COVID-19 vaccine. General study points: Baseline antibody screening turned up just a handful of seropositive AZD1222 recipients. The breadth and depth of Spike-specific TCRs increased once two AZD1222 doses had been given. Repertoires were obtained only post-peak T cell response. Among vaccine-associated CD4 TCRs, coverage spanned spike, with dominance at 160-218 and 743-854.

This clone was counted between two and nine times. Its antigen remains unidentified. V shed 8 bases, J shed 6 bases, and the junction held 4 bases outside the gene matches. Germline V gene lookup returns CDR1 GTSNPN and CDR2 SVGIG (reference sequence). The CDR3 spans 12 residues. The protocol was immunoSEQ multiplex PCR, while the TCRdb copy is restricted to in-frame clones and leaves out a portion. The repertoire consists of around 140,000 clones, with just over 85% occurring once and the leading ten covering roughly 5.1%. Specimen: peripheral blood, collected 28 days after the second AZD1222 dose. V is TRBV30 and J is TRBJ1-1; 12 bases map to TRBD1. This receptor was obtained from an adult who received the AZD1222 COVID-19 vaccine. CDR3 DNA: TGTGCCGGGGGACAGGGGGCTCCTGAAGCTTTCTTT. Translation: CAGGQGAPEAFF.